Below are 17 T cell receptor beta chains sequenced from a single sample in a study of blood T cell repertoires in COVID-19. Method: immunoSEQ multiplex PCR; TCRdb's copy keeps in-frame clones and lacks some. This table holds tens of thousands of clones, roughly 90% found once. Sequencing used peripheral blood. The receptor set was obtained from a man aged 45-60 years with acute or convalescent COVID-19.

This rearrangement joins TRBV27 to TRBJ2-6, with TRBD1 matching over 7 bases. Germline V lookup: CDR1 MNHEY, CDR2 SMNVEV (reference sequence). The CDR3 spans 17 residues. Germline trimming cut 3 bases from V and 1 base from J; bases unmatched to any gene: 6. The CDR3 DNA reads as TGTGCCAGCAGTTTCTTGGGACAGCAATCTGGGGCCAACGTCCTGACTTTC. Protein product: CASSFLGQQSGANVLTF.

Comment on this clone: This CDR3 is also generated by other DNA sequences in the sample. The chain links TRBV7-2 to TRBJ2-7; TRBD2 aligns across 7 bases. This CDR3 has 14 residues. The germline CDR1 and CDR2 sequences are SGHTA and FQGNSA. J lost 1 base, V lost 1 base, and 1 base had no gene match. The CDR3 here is CASSLGGGSYEQYF. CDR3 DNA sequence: TGTGCCAGCAGCTTAGGGGGGGGGTCCTACGAGCAGTACTTC.

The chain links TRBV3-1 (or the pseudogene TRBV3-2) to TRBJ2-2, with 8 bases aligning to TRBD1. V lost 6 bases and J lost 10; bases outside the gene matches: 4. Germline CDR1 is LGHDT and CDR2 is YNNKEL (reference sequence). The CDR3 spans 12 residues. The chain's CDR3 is CASSRTGKELFF. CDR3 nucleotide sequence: TGTGCCAGCAGTCGGACAGGGAAGGAGCTGTTTTTT.

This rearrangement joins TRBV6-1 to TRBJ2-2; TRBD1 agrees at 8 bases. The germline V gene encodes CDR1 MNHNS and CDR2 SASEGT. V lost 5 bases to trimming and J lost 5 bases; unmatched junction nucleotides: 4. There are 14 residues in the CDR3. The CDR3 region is CASSFTGGTGELFF. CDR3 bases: TGTGCCAGCAGTTTTACAGGGGGTACCGGGGAGCTGTTTTTT.

Here the CDR3 DNA reads TGTGCCAGCAGCCTCGGATCTAGCGGGAGATACAATGAGCAGTTCTTC. Encoded protein: CASSLGSSGRYNEQFF. The chain is built from TRBV13 and TRBJ2-1; 10 bases are shared with TRBD2. CDR3 length: 16 amino acids. Germline values: CDR1 PRHDT, CDR2 FYEKMQ (reference sequence). The V gene end was trimmed by 5 bases and the J gene end by 4 bases; junction bases not matched to a gene: 8.

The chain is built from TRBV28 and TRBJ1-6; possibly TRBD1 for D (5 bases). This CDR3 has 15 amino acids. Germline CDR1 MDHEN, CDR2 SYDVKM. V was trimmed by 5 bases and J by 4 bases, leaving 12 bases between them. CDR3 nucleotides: TGTGCCAGCAGTCGCGGACAAATGTATAATTCACCCCTCCACTTT. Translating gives CASSRGQMYNSPLHF.

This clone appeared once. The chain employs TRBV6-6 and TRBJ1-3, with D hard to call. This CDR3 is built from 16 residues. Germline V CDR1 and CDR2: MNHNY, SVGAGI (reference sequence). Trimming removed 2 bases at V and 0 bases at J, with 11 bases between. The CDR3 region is CASSYGQPLSGNTIYF. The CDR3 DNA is TGTGCCAGCAGTTACGGGCAGCCACTCTCTGGAAACACCATATATTTT.

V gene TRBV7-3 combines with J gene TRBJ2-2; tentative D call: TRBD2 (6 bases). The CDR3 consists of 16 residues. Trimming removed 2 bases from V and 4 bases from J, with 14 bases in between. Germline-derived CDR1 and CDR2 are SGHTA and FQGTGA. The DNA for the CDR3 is TGTGCCAGCAGCTTAGGTCTAGCGTCGAGCACCGGGGAGCTGTTTTTT. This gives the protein CASSLGLASSTGELFF.

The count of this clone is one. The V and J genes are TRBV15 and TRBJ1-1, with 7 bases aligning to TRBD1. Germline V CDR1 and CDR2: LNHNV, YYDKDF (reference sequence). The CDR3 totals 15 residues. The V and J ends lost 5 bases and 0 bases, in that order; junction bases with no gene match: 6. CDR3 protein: CATSVSRGMNTEAFF. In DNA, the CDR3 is TGTGCCACCAGCGTTAGCAGGGGGATGAACACTGAAGCTTTCTTT.

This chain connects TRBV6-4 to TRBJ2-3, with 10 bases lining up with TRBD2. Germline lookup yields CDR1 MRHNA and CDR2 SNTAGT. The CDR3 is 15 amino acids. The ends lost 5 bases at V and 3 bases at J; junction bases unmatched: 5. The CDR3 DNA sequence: TGTGCCAGCAGTAGAGCGGGAGGGCCAACAGATACGCAGTATTTT. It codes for CASSRAGGPTDTQYF.

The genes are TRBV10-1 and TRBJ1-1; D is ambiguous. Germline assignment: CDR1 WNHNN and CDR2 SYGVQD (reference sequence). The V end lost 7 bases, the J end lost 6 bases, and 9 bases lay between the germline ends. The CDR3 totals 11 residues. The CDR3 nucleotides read TGCGCCAGCACACTCCAGGCTGAAGCTTTCTTT. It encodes CASTLQAEAFF.

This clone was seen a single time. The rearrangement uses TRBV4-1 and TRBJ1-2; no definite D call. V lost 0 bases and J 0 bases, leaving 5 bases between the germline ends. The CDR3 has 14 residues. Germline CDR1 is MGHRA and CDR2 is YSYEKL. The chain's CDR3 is CASSQDRANYGYTF. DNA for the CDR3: TGCGCCAGCAGCCAAGATCGGGCTAACTATGGCTACACCTTC.

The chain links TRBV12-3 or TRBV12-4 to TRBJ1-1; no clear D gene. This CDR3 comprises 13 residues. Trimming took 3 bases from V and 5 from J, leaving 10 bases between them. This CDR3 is CASSLSGVTEAFF. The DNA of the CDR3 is TGTGCCAGCAGTTTGTCCGGGGTTACTGAAGCTTTCTTT.

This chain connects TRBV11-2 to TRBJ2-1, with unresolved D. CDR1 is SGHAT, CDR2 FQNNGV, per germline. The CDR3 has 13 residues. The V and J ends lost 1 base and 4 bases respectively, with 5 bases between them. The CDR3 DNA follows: TGTGCCAGCAGCTTAGGGCAGTACAATGAGCAGTTCTTC. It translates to CASSLGQYNEQFF.

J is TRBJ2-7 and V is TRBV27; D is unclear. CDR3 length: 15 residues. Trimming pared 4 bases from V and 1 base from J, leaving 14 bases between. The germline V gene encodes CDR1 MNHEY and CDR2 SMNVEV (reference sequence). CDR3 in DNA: TGTGCCAGCAGTTACCGCAGTGGGCAGTCCTACGAGCAGTACGTC. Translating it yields CASSYRSGQSYEQYV.

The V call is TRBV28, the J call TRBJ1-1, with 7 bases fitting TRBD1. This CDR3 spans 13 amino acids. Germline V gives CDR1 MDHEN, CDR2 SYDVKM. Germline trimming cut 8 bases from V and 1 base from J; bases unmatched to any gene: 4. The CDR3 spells CASGGQPNTEAFF. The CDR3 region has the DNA TGTGCCAGCGGGGGACAGCCGAACACTGAAGCTTTCTTT.

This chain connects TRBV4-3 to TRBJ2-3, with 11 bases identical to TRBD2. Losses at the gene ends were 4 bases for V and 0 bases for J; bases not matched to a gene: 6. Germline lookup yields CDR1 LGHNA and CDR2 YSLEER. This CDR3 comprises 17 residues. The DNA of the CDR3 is TGCGCCAGCAGCCGCACTTTAGCGGGGGGGAGCACAGATACGCAGTATTTT. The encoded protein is CASSRTLAGGSTDTQYF.